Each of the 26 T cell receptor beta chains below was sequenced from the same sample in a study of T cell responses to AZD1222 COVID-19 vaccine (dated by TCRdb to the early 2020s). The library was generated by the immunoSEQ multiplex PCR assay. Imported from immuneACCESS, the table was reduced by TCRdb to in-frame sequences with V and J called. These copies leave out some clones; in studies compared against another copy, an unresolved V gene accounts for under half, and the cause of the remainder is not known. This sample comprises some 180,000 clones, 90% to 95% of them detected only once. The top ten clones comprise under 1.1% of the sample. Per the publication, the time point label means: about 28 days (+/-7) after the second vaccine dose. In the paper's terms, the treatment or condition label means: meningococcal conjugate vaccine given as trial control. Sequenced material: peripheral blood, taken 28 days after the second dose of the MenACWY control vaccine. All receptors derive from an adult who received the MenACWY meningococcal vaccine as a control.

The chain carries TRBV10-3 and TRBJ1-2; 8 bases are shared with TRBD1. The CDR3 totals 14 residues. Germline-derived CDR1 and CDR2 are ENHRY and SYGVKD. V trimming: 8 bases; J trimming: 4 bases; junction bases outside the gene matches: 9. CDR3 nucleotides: TGTGCCATCGGCGGACAGGGCGACGGCTATGGCTACACCTTC. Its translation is CAIGGQGDGYGYTF.

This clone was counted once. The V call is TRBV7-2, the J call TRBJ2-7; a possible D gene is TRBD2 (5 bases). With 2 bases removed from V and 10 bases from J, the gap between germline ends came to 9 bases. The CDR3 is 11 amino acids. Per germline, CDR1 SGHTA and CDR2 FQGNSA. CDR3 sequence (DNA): TGTGCCAGCAGCTTAACCGGGATACAGTACTTC. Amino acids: CASSLTGIQYF.

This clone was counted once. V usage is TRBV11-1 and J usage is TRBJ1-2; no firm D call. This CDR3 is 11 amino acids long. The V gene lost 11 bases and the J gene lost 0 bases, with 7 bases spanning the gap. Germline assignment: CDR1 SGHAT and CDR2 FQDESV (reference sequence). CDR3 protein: CASGTNYGYTF. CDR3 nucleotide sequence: TGTGCCTCCGGGACTAACTATGGCTACACCTTC.

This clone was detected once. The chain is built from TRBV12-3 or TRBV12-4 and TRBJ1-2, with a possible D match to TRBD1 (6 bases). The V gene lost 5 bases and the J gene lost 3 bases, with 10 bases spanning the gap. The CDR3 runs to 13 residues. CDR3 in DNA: TGTGCCAGCAGTAACAGGGTGGACTATGGCTACACCTTC. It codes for CASSNRVDYGYTF.

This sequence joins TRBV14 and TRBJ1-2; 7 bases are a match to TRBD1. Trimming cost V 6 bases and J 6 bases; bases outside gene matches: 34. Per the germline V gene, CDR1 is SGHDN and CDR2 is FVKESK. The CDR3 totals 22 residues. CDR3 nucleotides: TGTGCCAGCAGAAGGCCAGGGACAGCGGATAACTATGGCTACCCCAGGGAGAATGGCTACACCTTC. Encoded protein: CASRRPGTADNYGYPRENGYTF.

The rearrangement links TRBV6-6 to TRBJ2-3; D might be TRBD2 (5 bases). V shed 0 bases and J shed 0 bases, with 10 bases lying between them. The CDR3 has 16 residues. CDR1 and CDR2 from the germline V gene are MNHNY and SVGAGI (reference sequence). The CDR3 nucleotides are TGTGCCAGCAGTTACTCGGGTGCGGGCAGCACAGATACGCAGTATTTT. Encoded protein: CASSYSGAGSTDTQYF.

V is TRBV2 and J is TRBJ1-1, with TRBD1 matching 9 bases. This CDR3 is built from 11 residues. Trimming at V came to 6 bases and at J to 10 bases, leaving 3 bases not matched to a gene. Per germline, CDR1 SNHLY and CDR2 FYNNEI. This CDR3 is CASSLTGGAFF. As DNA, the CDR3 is TGTGCCAGCAGCTTGACAGGGGGAGCTTTCTTT.

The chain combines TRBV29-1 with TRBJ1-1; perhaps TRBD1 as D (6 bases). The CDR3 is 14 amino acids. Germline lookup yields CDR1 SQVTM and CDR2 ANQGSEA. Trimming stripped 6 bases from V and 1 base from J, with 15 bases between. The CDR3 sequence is CSVSQGLSNTEAFF. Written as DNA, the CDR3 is TGCAGCGTCTCACAGGGCTTATCGAACACTGAAGCTTTCTTT.

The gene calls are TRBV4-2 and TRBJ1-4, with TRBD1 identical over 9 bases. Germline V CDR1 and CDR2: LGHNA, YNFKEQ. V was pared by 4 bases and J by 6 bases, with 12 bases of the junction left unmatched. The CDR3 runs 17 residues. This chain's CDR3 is CASSPQTRTGVDEKLFF. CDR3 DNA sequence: TGTGCCAGCAGCCCCCAAACCAGGACAGGGGTAGATGAAAAACTGTTTTTT.

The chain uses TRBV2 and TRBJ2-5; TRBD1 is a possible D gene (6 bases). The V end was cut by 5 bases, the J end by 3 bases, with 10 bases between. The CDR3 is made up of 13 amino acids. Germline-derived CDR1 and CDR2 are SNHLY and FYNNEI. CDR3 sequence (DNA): TGTGCCAGCAGTCGGAACAGGGAAGAGACCCAGTACTTC. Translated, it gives CASSRNREETQYF.

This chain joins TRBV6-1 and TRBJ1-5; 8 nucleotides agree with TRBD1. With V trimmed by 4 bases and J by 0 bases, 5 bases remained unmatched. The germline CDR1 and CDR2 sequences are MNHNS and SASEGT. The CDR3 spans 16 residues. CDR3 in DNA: TGTGCCAGCAGTGCCCAGGGGGCCCATAGCAATCAGCCCCAGCATTTT. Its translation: CASSAQGAHSNQPQHF.

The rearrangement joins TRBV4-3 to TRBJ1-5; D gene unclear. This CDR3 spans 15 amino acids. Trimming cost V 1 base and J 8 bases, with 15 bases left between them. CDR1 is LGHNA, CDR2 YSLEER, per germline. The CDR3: CASSQAWREIEPQHF. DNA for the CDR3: TGCGCCAGCAGCCAAGCGTGGCGGGAAATCGAGCCCCAGCATTTT.

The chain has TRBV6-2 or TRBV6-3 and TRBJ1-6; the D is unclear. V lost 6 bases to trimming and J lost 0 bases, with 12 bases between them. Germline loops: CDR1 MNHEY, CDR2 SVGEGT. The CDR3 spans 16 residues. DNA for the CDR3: TGTGCCAGCAGCCCTGACCCTAGCTCCTATAATTCACCCCTCCACTTT. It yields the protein CASSPDPSSYNSPLHF.

The CDR3: CASSARGSYNEQFF. The CDR3 DNA follows: TGCGCCAGCAGTGCTCGGGGCAGCTACAATGAGCAGTTCTTC. The gene calls are TRBV23-1 and TRBJ2-1; D may match TRBD1 or TRBD2 (5 bases each). TRBV23-1 is known as an ORF, though its function is uncertain. The CDR3 length is 14 residues. The V end lost 5 bases, the J end lost 3 bases, and 11 bases lay between the germline ends.

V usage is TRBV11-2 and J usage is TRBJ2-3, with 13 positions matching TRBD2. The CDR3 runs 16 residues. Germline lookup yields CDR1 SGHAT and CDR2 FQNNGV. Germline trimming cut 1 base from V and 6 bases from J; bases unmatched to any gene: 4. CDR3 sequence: CASSLGGTSGVDTQYF. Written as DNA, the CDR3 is TGTGCCAGCAGCTTAGGGGGGACTAGCGGGGTCGATACGCAGTATTTT.

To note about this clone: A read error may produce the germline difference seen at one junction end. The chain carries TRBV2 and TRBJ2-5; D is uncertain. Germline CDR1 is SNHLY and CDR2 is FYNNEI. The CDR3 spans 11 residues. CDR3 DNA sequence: TGTGCCAGCAGTGAAATGGCCCCACGGGACTTC. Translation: CASSEMAPRDF.

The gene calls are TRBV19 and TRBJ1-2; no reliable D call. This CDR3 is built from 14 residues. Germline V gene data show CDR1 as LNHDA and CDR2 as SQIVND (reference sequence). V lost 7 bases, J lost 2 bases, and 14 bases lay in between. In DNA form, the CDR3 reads TGTGCCAGTACGCGAGGGTCGAACAACTATGGCTACACCTTC. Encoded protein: CASTRGSNNYGYTF.

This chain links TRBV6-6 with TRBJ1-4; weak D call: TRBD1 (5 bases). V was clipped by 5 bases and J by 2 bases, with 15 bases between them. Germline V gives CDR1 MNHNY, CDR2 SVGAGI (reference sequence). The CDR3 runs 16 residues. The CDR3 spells CASSGASPGTNEKLFF. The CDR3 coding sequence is TGTGCCAGCAGTGGGGCCTCCCCCGGGACTAATGAAAAACTGTTTTTT.

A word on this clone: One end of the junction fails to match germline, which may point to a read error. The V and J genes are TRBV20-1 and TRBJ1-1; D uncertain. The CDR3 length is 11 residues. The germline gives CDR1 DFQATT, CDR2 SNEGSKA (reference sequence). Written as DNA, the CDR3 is TGCAGTGCTTCATCCCCGCCCAATATTTACTTT. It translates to CSASSPPNIYF.

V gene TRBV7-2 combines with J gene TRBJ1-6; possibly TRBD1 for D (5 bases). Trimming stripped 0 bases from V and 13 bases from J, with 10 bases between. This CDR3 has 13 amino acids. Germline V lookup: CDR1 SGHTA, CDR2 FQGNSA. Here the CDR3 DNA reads TGTGCCAGCAGCTTAGCGGGGGAGTTCCCCCTCCACTTT. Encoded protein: CASSLAGEFPLHF.

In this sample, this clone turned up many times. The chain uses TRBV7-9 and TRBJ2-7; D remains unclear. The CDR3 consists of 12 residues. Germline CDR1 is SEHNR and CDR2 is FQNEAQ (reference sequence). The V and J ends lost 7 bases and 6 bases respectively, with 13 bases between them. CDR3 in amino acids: CASTSLHGEQYF. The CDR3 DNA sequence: TGTGCCAGCACCTCCCTGCACGGCGAGCAGTACTTC.

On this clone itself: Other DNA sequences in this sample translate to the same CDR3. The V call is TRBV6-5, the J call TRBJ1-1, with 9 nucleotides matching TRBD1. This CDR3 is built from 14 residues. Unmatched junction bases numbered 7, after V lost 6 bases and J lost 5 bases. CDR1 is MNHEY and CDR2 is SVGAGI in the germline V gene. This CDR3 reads CASSSLQGATEAFF. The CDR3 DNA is TGTGCCAGCAGCTCACTACAGGGGGCGACTGAAGCTTTCTTT.

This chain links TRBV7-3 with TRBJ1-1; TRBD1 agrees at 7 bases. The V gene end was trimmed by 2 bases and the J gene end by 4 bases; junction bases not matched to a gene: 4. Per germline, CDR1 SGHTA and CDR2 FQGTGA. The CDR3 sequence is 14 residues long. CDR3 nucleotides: TGTGCCAGCAGCTTAGCAGGGGGGAGCACTGAAGCTTTCTTT. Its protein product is CASSLAGGSTEAFF.

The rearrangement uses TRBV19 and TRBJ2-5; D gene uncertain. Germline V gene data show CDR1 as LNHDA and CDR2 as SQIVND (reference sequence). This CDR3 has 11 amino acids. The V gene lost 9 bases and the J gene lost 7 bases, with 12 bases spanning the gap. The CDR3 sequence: CASKQWGTQYF. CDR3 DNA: TGTGCCAGCAAACAGTGGGGGACCCAGTACTTC.

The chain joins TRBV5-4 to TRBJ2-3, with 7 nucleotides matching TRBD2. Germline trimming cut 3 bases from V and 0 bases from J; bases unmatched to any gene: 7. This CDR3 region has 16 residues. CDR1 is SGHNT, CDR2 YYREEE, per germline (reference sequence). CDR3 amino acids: CASSSRTSPSTDTQYF. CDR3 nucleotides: TGTGCCAGCAGCTCAAGGACTAGTCCTAGCACAGATACGCAGTATTTT.

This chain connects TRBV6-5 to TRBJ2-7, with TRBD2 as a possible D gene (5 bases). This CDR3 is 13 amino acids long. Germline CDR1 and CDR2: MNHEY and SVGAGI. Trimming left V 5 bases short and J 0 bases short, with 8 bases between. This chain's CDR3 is CASSRRNSYEQYF. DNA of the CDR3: TGTGCCAGCAGTAGGAGGAACTCCTACGAGCAGTACTTC.